This TCR beta chain was recovered during a study of CD8 T cells in ankylosing spondylitis. Study-level findings and limits: Seemingly distinctive of ankylosing spondylitis blood was a TCR beta motif formed by eight highly homologous variants. Enrichment of disease-linked clones was reportedly significant in matched ankylosing spondylitis synovial fluid.

The germline gives CDR1 SEHNR, CDR2 FQNEAQ (reference sequence). There are 12 residues in the CDR3. Trimming stripped 3 bases from V and 4 bases from J, with 4 bases between. TCRdb processed the 5' RACE reads anew with MiXCR; each CDR3 protein has one entry. The data show about 540,000 distinct CDR3 sequences, 10% to 15% seen once. This clonotype was observed a handful of times. Its cognate antigen is unknown. This sequence was found in a male donor with ankylosing spondylitis. The sample consisted of blood, either unsorted or a sorted T cell fraction (not recorded which). The chain links TRBV7-9 to TRBJ1-3; D is undetermined. CDR3 in DNA: TGTGCCAGCAGCTTTCGGGGAAACACCATATATTTT. Protein: CASSFRGNTIYF.